These 14 T cell receptor beta chains originate from one sample sequenced in a study of cytomegalovirus exposure and HLA in healthy donors. The PCR made use of 60 Vbeta and 13 Jbeta primers. TCRdb's copy holds only in-frame clones and misses some; the assay was immunoSEQ multiplex PCR. This sample has some 95,000 clones, with around 79% found just once. The sample was PBMCs. These receptors all stem from a woman aged 40 to 49 in good health and CMV-seronegative.

V gene TRBV10-3 combines with J gene TRBJ2-7; TRBD1 is a possible D gene (6 bases). This CDR3 contains 11 residues. Germline-derived CDR1 and CDR2 are ENHRY and SYGVKD. V lost 9 bases, J lost 7 bases, and 13 bases lay in between. CDR3 coding DNA: TGTGCCATAAGCCCAGGGACAGAGCAGTACTTC. As protein: CAISPGTEQYF.

The rearrangement uses TRBV2 and TRBJ1-2; D unclear. Trimming shortened V by 6 bases and J by 3 bases, and 14 bases separated the two germline ends. CDR1 SNHLY and CDR2 FYNNEI come from the germline V gene. This CDR3 region has 14 residues. This chain's CDR3 is CASSGGALYYGYTF. Here the CDR3 DNA reads TGTGCCAGCAGCGGAGGAGCCCTTTACTATGGCTACACCTTC. Supplemented by reference TRBV2 and TRBJ1-2, the full variable domain reads EPEVTQTPSHQVTQMGQEVILRCVPISNHLYFYWYRQILGQKVEFLVSFYNNEISEKSEIFDDQFSVERPDGSNFTLKIRSTKLEDSAMYFCASSGGALYYGYTFGSGTRLTVV.

The V call is TRBV4-3, the J call TRBJ2-6, with TRBD1 as a possible D gene (6 bases). CDR3 length equals 18 residues. Germline-derived CDR1 and CDR2 are LGHNA and YSLEER. V was cut by 0 bases and J by 0 bases, with 12 bases left in between. CDR3 loop: CASSQERGSYSGANVLTF. In DNA form, the CDR3 reads TGCGCCAGCAGCCAAGAGAGGGGGTCCTACTCTGGGGCCAACGTCCTGACTTTC.

This chain uses TRBV27 with TRBJ1-2; TRBD1 might be the D (6 bases). V was shortened by 7 bases and J by 4 bases, with 22 bases between the two germline ends. The CDR3 length is 16 residues. Germline CDR1 is MNHEY and CDR2 is SMNVEV (reference sequence). The CDR3 loop is CASTFASGGASYGYTF. For the CDR3, the DNA is TGTGCCAGCACCTTTGCGTCGGGGGGCGCTTCCTATGGCTACACCTTC.

This clone was detected only a few times. V and J are TRBV2 and TRBJ1-5; D unclear. Germline CDR1 reads SNHLY; CDR2 reads FYNNEI. The CDR3 length is 15 residues. Trimming pared 6 bases from V and 3 bases from J, leaving 15 bases between. The CDR3 here is CASSPIQRNNQPQHF. CDR3 coding DNA: TGTGCCAGCAGCCCCATCCAGCGGAACAATCAGCCCCAGCATTTT.

As DNA, the CDR3 is TGTGCCAGCAGCCTGACGTCCGGGGAAAACTATGGCTACACCTTC. Its translation is CASSLTSGENYGYTF. The V and J genes are TRBV9 and TRBJ1-2; D is unclear. CDR1 and CDR2 from the germline V gene are SGDLS and YYNGEE. The germline V and J ends were trimmed by 4 bases and 2 bases, with 15 bases remaining between them. This CDR3 contains 15 residues.

This clone was found once. The chain uses TRBV27 and TRBJ1-1; D unresolved. The germline V and J ends were trimmed by 7 bases and 6 bases, with 18 bases remaining between them. The CDR3 consists of 14 residues. In germline, CDR1 is MNHEY, CDR2 SMNVEV (reference sequence). CDR3 DNA sequence: TGTGCCAGCAAGGCAGCGGGTGATGCCGCTGAAGCTTTCTTT. Its protein is CASKAAGDAAEAFF.

CDR3 bases: TGCAGCGTCGGGACAGGGTCATACCACGAGCAGTACTTC. As protein: CSVGTGSYHEQYF. The chain uses TRBV29-1 and TRBJ2-5, with TRBD1 identical over 9 bases. The DNA end favors TRBJ2-7, so the J call may be wrong. CDR3 length equals 13 residues. CDR1 is SQVTM, CDR2 ANQGSEA, per germline.

V is TRBV10-3 and J is TRBJ1-2; possible D gene TRBD1, 5 bases. There are 13 residues in the CDR3. Looked up from germline, CDR1 is ENHRY and CDR2 is SYGVKD. V shed 7 bases and J shed 0 bases, with 9 bases lying between them. The DNA for the CDR3 is TGTGCCATCAAAGGGGTAACTAACTATGGCTACACCTTC. It encodes CAIKGVTNYGYTF.

J is TRBJ1-1 and V is TRBV11-2; D call uncertain. This CDR3 comprises 13 residues. CDR1 is SGHAT, CDR2 FQNNGV, per germline. Between the trimmed V and J ends, which lost 1 base and 1 base, there was a span of 4 bases. The CDR3 reads CASSLGKNTEAFF. The CDR3 nucleotides are TGTGCCAGCAGCTTAGGTAAGAACACTGAAGCTTTCTTT.

This clone was seen a handful of times. The V and J genes are TRBV10-3 and TRBJ2-3; 8 positions agree with TRBD2. This CDR3 is 15 amino acids long. Losses at the gene ends were 6 bases for V and 3 bases for J; bases not matched to a gene: 8. Looked up from germline, CDR1 is ENHRY and CDR2 is SYGVKD. CDR3 protein: CAIRVGGLGTDTQYF. In DNA, the CDR3 is TGTGCCATCAGGGTAGGGGGACTAGGGACAGATACGCAGTATTTT.

The chain links TRBV9 to TRBJ1-6, with D perhaps matching TRBD1 (6 bases). The CDR3 sequence is 14 residues long. V was trimmed by 5 bases and J by 9 bases, leaving 15 bases between them. The germline CDR1 and CDR2 sequences are SGDLS and YYNGEE. The CDR3 reads CASSAGTIFSPLHF. The CDR3 nucleotides are TGTGCCAGCAGTGCCGGGACAATTTTTTCACCCCTCCACTTT.

The sample holds a few counts of this clone. The rearrangement links TRBV30 to TRBJ1-1; D is possibly TRBD1 (6 bases). V lost 4 bases, J lost 5 bases, and 11 bases lay in between. The CDR3 runs 12 residues. Germline V gene lookup returns CDR1 GTSNPN and CDR2 SVGIG (reference sequence). CDR3 loop: CAWKSGETEAFF. CDR3 DNA: TGTGCCTGGAAGTCAGGGGAGACTGAAGCTTTCTTT.

Comment on this clone: A junction end diverges from the germline sequence, so it may reflect a read error. The V and J genes are TRBV7-9 and TRBJ2-7, with D perhaps TRBD2 (5 bases). Germline CDR1 and CDR2: SEHNR and FQNEAQ (reference sequence). This CDR3 is built from 12 residues. CDR3 bases: TGTTCCAGCAGCCGGGATTCCTACGAGCAGTACTTC. Residues: CSSSRDSYEQYF.